The clone carrying this TCR beta chain was recorded at least ten times. Unique molecular identifiers were built into the TCRbeta library. Via MiXCR, TCRdb re-called the PCR reads, giving one row per CDR3 protein. The table has about 360,000 distinct CDR3 sequences, approximately 12% seen once; the top ten hold roughly 4.3%. Deletions cut 0 bases from V and 4 bases from J, with 18 bases between. The germline V gene has CDR1 SGHDT and CDR2 YYEEEE. This CDR3 contains 17 residues. These data originate in a study of T-cell reconstitution after alpha-beta-depleted transplantation in children. This clonotype was obtained from a human donor who donated a stem cell graft to a child with Fanconi anemia. V is TRBV5-6 and J is TRBJ2-3; tentative D call: TRBD1 (5 bases). Material: PBMCs, obtained from the stem cell graft. The CDR3 DNA reads as TGTGCCAGCAGCTTGGACAGGTCTGACCCACTGGCAGATACGCAGTATTTT. Amino acid sequence: CASSLDRSDPLADTQYF.